This TCR beta chain was recovered during a study of cytomegalovirus exposure and HLA in healthy donors. Study in general: The roughly 120 million unique TCR beta sequences, from roughly 170 million T cells, were found by an earlier analysis.

The germline CDR1 and CDR2 sequences are MNHEY and SMNVEV (reference sequence). This CDR3 has 13 amino acids. Trimming cost V 2 bases and J 2 bases, with 7 bases left between them. The PCR used 60 Vbeta and 13 Jbeta primers. Sequenced by immunoSEQ multiplex PCR; TCRdb stores in-frame clones only, minus some. The data hold roughly 150,000 clones, with 60% to 80% observed a single time. V and J are TRBV27 and TRBJ2-7; perhaps TRBD2 as D (6 bases). The source is a woman aged 40 to 49 in good health and CMV-seronegative. The sequenced material came from PBMCs. The CDR3 region has the DNA TGTGCCAGCAGTTTAGCGGGAACCTACGAGCAGTACTTC. It translates to CASSLAGTYEQYF.